These 12 T cell receptor beta chains were sequenced from one sample in a study of beta chain features in type 1 diabetes. Findings and limits, study-wide: All four CD4+ subsets from Type 1 diabetes patients carried moderately but significantly shorter TCRB CDR3s.

No antigen has been identified for these receptors. What was sequenced were expressed TCRB transcripts, since all of the isolated RNA had been reverse transcribed. Clones were sequenced by immunoSEQ multiplex PCR, and TCRdb holds only the in-frame ones, with some missing. In the table there are roughly 70,000 clones, nearly 50% of which are singletons. Sequenced material: central memory CD4+ T cells from blood. The receptor set was obtained from a man aged 30 to 39 with type 1 diabetes.

V is TRBV18 and J is TRBJ2-7, with D possibly being TRBD2 (6 bases). Deletions cut 2 bases from V and 7 bases from J, with 18 bases between. Germline-derived CDR1 and CDR2 are KGHSH and LQKENI. This CDR3 region has 15 residues. For the CDR3, the DNA is TGTGCCAGCTCACCAGGGGGGACCGGCCGCCAGGAGCAGTACTTC. Amino acids: CASSPGGTGRQEQYF.

The chain carries TRBV15 and TRBJ2-1, with 8 bases lining up with TRBD2. Losses at the gene ends were 0 bases for V and 5 bases for J; bases not matched to a gene: 6. This CDR3 contains 16 residues. Germline V gene sequence: CDR1 LNHNV, CDR2 YYDKDF (reference sequence). The chain's CDR3 is CATSRDPGGVNNEQFF. The CDR3 region has the DNA TGTGCCACCAGCAGAGATCCGGGAGGGGTCAACAATGAGCAGTTCTTC.

The chain uses TRBV5-1 and TRBJ2-1; 7 nucleotides agree with TRBD2. The CDR3 extends over 18 amino acids. V shed 6 bases, J shed 9 bases, and the junction held 24 bases outside the gene matches. Germline V gene data show CDR1 as SGHRS and CDR2 as YFSETQ. The CDR3 is CASNPTLSTGRPHGEQFF. DNA for the CDR3: TGCGCCAGCAACCCCACCTTAAGCACCGGGAGGCCCCACGGTGAGCAGTTCTTC.

The chain combines TRBV10-3 with TRBJ2-5; 8 nucleotides align to TRBD2. In germline, CDR1 is ENHRY, CDR2 SYGVKD. V was clipped by 4 bases and J by 3 bases; unmatched bases: 7. The CDR3 loop spans 15 amino acids. The CDR3 bases are TGTGCCATCAGTGCCGGGACTAGTATCAAAGAGACCCAGTACTTC. This codes for CAISAGTSIKETQYF.

The V and J genes are TRBV19 and TRBJ1-5, with D perhaps TRBD1 (5 bases). Trimming removed 1 base at V and 1 base at J, with 8 bases between. The V gene's germline CDR1 is LNHDA and CDR2 SQIVND (reference sequence). This CDR3 has 15 residues. CDR3: CASSIGGQSNQPQHF. The CDR3 DNA reads TGTGCCAGTAGTATAGGGGGCCAGAGCAATCAGCCCCAGCATTTT.

This chain joins TRBV7-9 and TRBJ2-1, with 7 positions matching TRBD1. Germline assignment: CDR1 SEHNR and CDR2 FQNEAQ (reference sequence). The CDR3 covers 13 residues. The ends lost 3 bases at V and 8 bases at J; junction bases unmatched: 4. In DNA form, the CDR3 reads TGTGCCAGCAGCTTCGACAGGGAATATGAGCAGTTCTTC. It translates to CASSFDREYEQFF.

This sequence joins TRBV10-3 and TRBJ1-6; D is unresolved. V was clipped by 3 bases and J by 10 bases, with 13 bases between them. Looked up from germline, CDR1 is ENHRY and CDR2 is SYGVKD. This CDR3 comprises 14 residues. CDR3 nucleotide sequence: TGTGCCATCAGTGAAGTGGCAGGCCAATCACCCCTCCACTTT. Its translation is CAISEVAGQSPLHF.

This clone came up a few times. The chain combines TRBV18 with TRBJ2-1; D possibly corresponds to TRBD2 (7 bases). The germline V gene has CDR1 KGHSH and CDR2 LQKENI. CDR3 size: 16 residues. V shed 0 bases and J shed 0 bases, with 9 bases lying between them. The CDR3 coding sequence is TGTGCCAGCTCACCACCGGGAGGGGGCTCCTACAATGAGCAGTTCTTC. This encodes CASSPPGGGSYNEQFF.

The chain couples TRBV7-9 to TRBJ2-2; 8 bases align to TRBD2. CDR1 and CDR2 from the germline V gene are SEHNR and FQNEAQ (reference sequence). With V trimmed by 3 bases and J by 4 bases, 4 bases remained unmatched. CDR3 length: 15 residues. The CDR3 is CASSFVGGGTGELFF. CDR3 sequence (DNA): TGTGCCAGCAGCTTCGTCGGGGGGGGCACCGGGGAGCTGTTTTTT.

This clone was seen more than once but under ten times. The chain couples TRBV5-1 to TRBJ2-2; D perhaps matches TRBD1 (6 bases). Germline V gene lookup returns CDR1 SGHRS and CDR2 YFSETQ. The V end was cut by 4 bases, the J end by 5 bases, with 18 bases between. The CDR3 runs to 16 residues. CDR3 sequence reads: CASSRDGQGSTGELFF. The CDR3 DNA follows: TGCGCCAGCAGCAGGGACGGTCAGGGGTCAACCGGGGAGCTGTTTTTT. Using reference TRBV5-1 and TRBJ2-2 for the parts outside the CDR3, the full variable domain is KAGVTQTPRYLIKTRGQQVTLSCSPISGHRSVSWYQQTPGQGLQFLFEYFSETQRNKGNFPGRFSGRQFSNSRSEMNVSTLELGDSALYLCASSRDGQGSTGELFFGEGSRLTVL.

V gene TRBV5-1 combines with J gene TRBJ1-5, with TRBD1 matching 7 bases. The germline V gene encodes CDR1 SGHRS and CDR2 YFSETQ. V lost 4 bases to trimming and J lost 0 bases; unmatched junction nucleotides: 4. The CDR3 has 15 amino acids. DNA for the CDR3: TGCGCCAGCAGCGCTCAGGGGGATAGCAATCAGCCCCAGCATTTT. This encodes CASSAQGDSNQPQHF.

The genes are TRBV25-1 and TRBJ1-1; D unresolved. Germline V gives CDR1 MGHDK, CDR2 SYGVNS. The CDR3 extends over 13 amino acids. Trimming removed 7 bases from V and 1 base from J, with 10 bases in between. The CDR3 DNA follows: TGTGCCAGCAACGAGGGAGGGAACACTGAAGCTTTCTTT. Amino acid sequence: CASNEGGNTEAFF. Using reference TRBV25-1 and TRBJ1-1 for the parts outside the CDR3, the full variable domain is EADIYQTPRYLVIGTGKKITLECSQTMGHDKMYWYQQDPGMELHLIHYSYGVNSTEKGDLSSESTVSRIRTEHFPLTLESARPSHTSQYLCASNEGGNTEAFFGQGTRLTVV.